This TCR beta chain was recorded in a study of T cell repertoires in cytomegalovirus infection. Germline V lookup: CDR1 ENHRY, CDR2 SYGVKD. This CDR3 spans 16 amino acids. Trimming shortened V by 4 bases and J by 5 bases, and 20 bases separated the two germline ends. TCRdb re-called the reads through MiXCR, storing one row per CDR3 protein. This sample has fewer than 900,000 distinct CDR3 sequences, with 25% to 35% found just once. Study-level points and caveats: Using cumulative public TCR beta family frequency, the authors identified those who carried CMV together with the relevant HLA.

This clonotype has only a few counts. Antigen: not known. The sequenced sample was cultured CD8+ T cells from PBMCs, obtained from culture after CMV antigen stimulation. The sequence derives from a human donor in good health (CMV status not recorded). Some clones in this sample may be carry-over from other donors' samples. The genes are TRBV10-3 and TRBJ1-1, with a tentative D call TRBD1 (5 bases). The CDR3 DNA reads TGTGCCATCAGTGTAACTCCTCCGGGACGTCAAACTGAAGCTTTCTTT. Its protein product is CAISVTPPGRQTEAFF.